This T cell receptor beta chain was obtained from a study of CD8 T cells in Susac syndrome. With random hexamers, reverse transcription was performed on roughly 0.45 to 1 ug of RNA. Amplification of the TCR beta CDR3 was carried out by immunoSEQ multiplex PCR, which spanned a total of 54 Vbeta and 13 Jbeta segments. TCRdb recomputed calls from the immunoSEQ multiplex PCR reads with MiXCR, one row per CDR3 protein. The sample yields 200,000 to 250,000 distinct CDR3 sequences, roughly nine tenths seen once. The CDR3 spans 13 residues. Between the trimmed V and J ends, which lost 4 bases and 3 bases, there was a span of 9 bases. Per the germline V gene, CDR1 is SEHNR and CDR2 is FQNEAQ (reference sequence).

The chain joins TRBV7-9 to TRBJ2-5, with D hard to call. The source of this sequence is a human donor with multiple sclerosis. Specimen: CD8+ T cells from PBMCs. The CDR3 coding sequence is TGTGCCAGCAGCTCCGACAAGAAAGAGACCCAGTACTTC. As protein: CASSSDKKETQYF.